This entry lists 10 T cell receptor beta chains sequenced from one sample in a study of OX40 agonist ivuxolimab in advanced cancers. Sequencing was performed with immunoSEQ multiplex PCR; in TCRdb, only in-frame clones are kept and a portion is missing. The repertoire holds approximately 7,000 clones, with around 79% as singletons. The material sequenced was CD4+ or CD8+ T cells sorted from blood, taken in a trial of the OX40 agonist ivuxolimab. Receptors were obtained from an adult with an advanced solid tumor such as melanoma, head and neck, liver or kidney cancer.

The chain employs TRBV11-2 and TRBJ1-1, with 8 bases matching TRBD1. After removal of 5 bases from V and 0 bases from J, the junction contained 8 bases not matched to a gene. The germline V gene has CDR1 SGHAT and CDR2 FQNNGV. There are 16 residues in the CDR3. As DNA, the CDR3 is TGTGCCAGCAGCCTTCCGACAGGGGATATGAACACTGAAGCTTTCTTT. Its translation is CASSLPTGDMNTEAFF.

The chain is built from TRBV10-3 and TRBJ2-3; 11 nucleotides align to TRBD2. CDR1 and CDR2 from the germline V gene are ENHRY and SYGVKD. This CDR3 is built from 16 residues. V dropped 5 bases and J dropped 4; count of bases not matched to a gene: 8. The CDR3 DNA is TGTGCCATCAGTATTACTAGCGGGAGTACCGCAGATACGCAGTATTTT. Translated, it gives CAISITSGSTADTQYF.

The genes are TRBV15 and TRBJ2-1; D gene ambiguous. The CDR3 has 17 residues. From germline, CDR1 is LNHNV and CDR2 YYDKDF (reference sequence). The V end lost 0 bases, the J end lost 5 bases, and 17 bases lay between the germline ends. CDR3 sequence: CATSRELRSTMDNEQFF. The CDR3 nucleotides read TGTGCCACCAGCAGAGAGCTTCGGAGTACTATGGACAATGAGCAGTTCTTC. Drawing the rest from reference TRBV15 and TRBJ2-1, the complete variable domain is DAMVIQNPRYQVTQFGKPVTLSCSQTLNHNVMYWYQQKSSQAPKLLFHYYDKDFNNEADTPDNFQSRRPNTSFCFLDIRSPGLGDTAMYLCATSRELRSTMDNEQFFGPGTRLTVL.

Remarks on this clone: One end of the junction does not line up with germline, which may come from a read error. This chain joins TRBV4-2 and TRBJ2-7, with D possibly matching TRBD1 (6 bases). The CDR3 loop spans 15 amino acids. CDR1 is LGHNA and CDR2 is YNFKEQ in the germline V gene. The CDR3 bases are TGTGCCAGCAGCCCTACTACAGGGTCCTCCTTCGAGCAGTACTTC. The encoded protein is CASSPTTGSSFEQYF.

In this sample, this clone is medium-sized. The rearrangement uses TRBV7-9 and TRBJ1-2; TRBD1 matches at 10 bases. The CDR3 is made up of 14 amino acids. V shed 4 bases and J 2 bases; nucleotides not matched to a gene: 1. Per germline, CDR1 SEHNR and CDR2 FQNEAQ (reference sequence). CDR3 residues: CASSSGQGNYGYTF. CDR3 bases: TGTGCCAGCAGCTCGGGACAGGGGAACTATGGCTACACCTTC.

This clone was seen a single time. This chain connects TRBV5-5 to TRBJ2-2; 9 bases map to TRBD1. The CDR3 covers 16 residues. The ends lost 7 bases at V and 0 bases at J; junction bases unmatched: 7. Germline CDR1 and CDR2: SGHKS and YYEKEE (reference sequence). Here the CDR3 reads CASLADRGPNTGELFF. The CDR3 coding sequence is TGTGCCAGCCTGGCGGACAGGGGCCCGAACACCGGGGAGCTGTTTTTT.

This chain links TRBV28 with TRBJ2-3; 12 bases align to TRBD2. The V segment lost 1 base and the J segment 2 bases; nucleotides outside the gene matches: 7. The CDR3 totals 18 residues. CDR1 is MDHEN, CDR2 SYDVKM, per germline. The CDR3 DNA sequence: TGTGCCAGCAGTTTATTCTCTAGCGGGGGGGCGGTCACAGATACGCAGTATTTT. Its translation: CASSLFSSGGAVTDTQYF.

V is TRBV28 and J is TRBJ2-3; 8 bases match TRBD2. Per germline, CDR1 MDHEN and CDR2 SYDVKM. The CDR3 consists of 17 residues. V lost 9 bases to trimming and J lost 2 bases; unmatched junction nucleotides: 16. The CDR3 DNA sequence: TGTGCCAGTGATAGTGGCCAAGCGGGGGCCCACACAGATACGCAGTATTTT. Protein sequence: CASDSGQAGAHTDTQYF.

The V gene is TRBV6-6, the J gene TRBJ2-1, with TRBD1 identical over 8 bases. Germline CDR1 reads MNHNY; CDR2 reads SVGAGI (reference sequence). The trim removed 7 bases at V and 9 bases at J, leaving 8 bases unmatched. The CDR3 consists of 13 residues. The CDR3 is CASNPGQGTEQFF. The CDR3 region has the DNA TGTGCCAGCAATCCCGGACAGGGCACTGAGCAGTTCTTC.

The chain recombines TRBV28 with TRBJ2-7; 10 nucleotides agree with TRBD1. Germline loops: CDR1 MDHEN, CDR2 SYDVKM. The trim removed 1 base at V and 1 base at J, leaving 13 bases unmatched. The CDR3 has 19 residues. The CDR3 is CASSLSYGTGVGWSYEQYF. DNA of the CDR3: TGTGCCAGCAGTTTATCGTACGGGACAGGGGTGGGTTGGTCCTACGAGCAGTACTTC.